Listed below are T cell receptor beta chains from one sample, sequenced in a study of human versus mouse CDR3 diversity and MHC coevolution. Method: immunoSEQ multiplex PCR; TCRdb's copy keeps in-frame clones and lacks some. The sample yields about 83,000 clones, 92% seen once. Sequencing was done on a sample of naive CD4+ T cells from blood. The receptors originated from a person aged 30-69 years in good health. Each CDR3 is given with its conserved first and last residue. The order of the fields is J gene, clone size, V gene, D gene, CDR3 DNA, CDR3 protein. The D gene is left open where the match is weak. Rows give clone size only sometimes, using once, few, many, or a class for an expanded clone.

>TRBJ1-2|-|TRBV28|-
TGTGCCAGCAGTTTGGGCGGGGCGTTGGGTGGCTACACCTTC
CASSLGGALGGYTF
>TRBJ1-5|-|TRBV30|TRBD1
TGTGCCTGGAGTTTATCAGGGGGTCAGCCCCAGCATTTT
CAWSLSGGQPQHF
>TRBJ1-5|-|TRBV6-1|TRBD1
TGTGCCAGCAGTTCCAGACAGGGGAGCAATCAGCCCCAGCATTTT
CASSSRQGSNQPQHF
>TRBJ1-2|-|TRBV11-1|-
TGTGCCAGCAGCTTTGCTATGGCAGGCCTCTATGGCTACACCTTC
CASSFAMAGLYGYTF
>TRBJ1-4|-|TRBV15|TRBD1
TGTGCCACCCGCTCGAGGGGGACAGCAGATGAAAAACTGTTTTTT
CATRSRGTADEKLFF
>TRBJ2-2|-|TRBV5-1|TRBD2
TGCGCCAGCAGCTTAGAATTTACTAGCGGGAGAACCGGGGAGCTGTTTTTT
CASSLEFTSGRTGELFF
>TRBJ2-7|-|TRBV19|TRBD1
TGTGCCAGTAGTATAGCCGGGACAGGGTCCTACGAGCAGTACTTC
CASSIAGTGSYEQYF
>TRBJ1-3|-|TRBV18|-
TGTGCCAGCTCACCACAGCCCTCTGGAAACACCATATATTTT
CASSPQPSGNTIYF
>TRBJ2-6|-|TRBV10-3|TRBD2
TGTGCCATCAGTGAGTCACGGCTAGCGGGAGCCCACGAGGGGGCCAACGTCCTGACTTTC
CAISESRLAGAHEGANVLTF
>TRBJ2-2|-|TRBV5-1|TRBD2
TGCGCCAGCAGCTCCAGACTAGCGGAGAACACCGGGGAGCTGTTTTTT
CASSSRLAENTGELFF
>TRBJ2-1|-|TRBV9|TRBD1
TGTGCCAGCAGCGGAGGGACAGGGGGTGTCAATGAGCAGTTCTTC
CASSGGTGGVNEQFF
>TRBJ1-3|few|TRBV19|-
TGTGCCAGTAGGTACGGCTCTGGAAACACCATATATTTT
CASRYGSGNTIYF
>TRBJ1-2|-|TRBV19|TRBD1
TGTGCCAGTAGTGTTAAGACAGGGGATCGGAATGGCTACACCTTC
CASSVKTGDRNGYTF
>TRBJ2-1|-|TRBV5-4|-
TGTGCCAGCAGCTTTGAGAATGAGCAGTTCTTC
CASSFENEQFF
>TRBJ2-3|-|TRBV7-9|TRBD2
TGTGCCAGCAGCTCGTCGCGGGGGACCACAGATACGCAGTATTTT
CASSSSRGTTDTQYF
>TRBJ2-7|-|TRBV7-9|-
TGTGCCAGCAGCTCCCGAGGGAGCTCCTACGAGCAGTACTTC
CASSSRGSSYEQYF
>TRBJ2-7|once|TRBV6-5|TRBD2
TGTGCCAGCAGTTACTCGACTAGCGGGAACTACGAGCAGTACTTC
CASSYSTSGNYEQYF
>TRBJ2-7|once|TRBV5-1|TRBD1
TGCGCCAGCAGCTTGGGGGACAGGGACGAGCAGTACTTC
CASSLGDRDEQYF
>TRBJ2-5|-|TRBV19|TRBD2
TGTGCCAGTAGTAGTAGCGGGGGATGGTTGGAGACCCAGTACTTC
CASSSSGGWLETQYF
>TRBJ1-2|-|TRBV27|TRBD1
TGTGCCAGCACTACCCACGGACAGGGGAACTATGGCTACACCTTC
CASTTHGQGNYGYTF
>TRBJ1-1|-|TRBV5-1|-
TGCGCCAGCAGCTTGGGTAGTAGGGGCGCCGGCCCAACTGAAGCTTTCTTT
CASSLGSRGAGPTEAFF
>TRBJ1-1|-|TRBV10-1|-
TGCGCCAGCAGCACAGGGAGGGGGACTGAAGCTTTCTTT
CASSTGRGTEAFF
>TRBJ1-1|-|TRBV25-1|-
TGTGCCAGCAGTCTGGAGGGGTATGCTGAAGCTTTCTTT
CASSLEGYAEAFF
>TRBJ1-5|-|TRBV5-1|-
TGCGCCAGCAGCTTGTTCGGGGATCGAAATCAGCCCCAGCATTTT
CASSLFGDRNQPQHF
>TRBJ1-1|-|TRBV7-9|-
TGTGCCAGCAGTGGGTTCCGGGAGAACACTGAAGCTTTCTTT
CASSGFRENTEAFF
>TRBJ1-2|-|TRBV6-1|-
TGTGCCAGCAGGGGAGGACAACTCTATGGCTACACCTTC
CASRGGQLYGYTF
>TRBJ1-6|once|TRBV5-6|-
TGTGCCAGCAGTTCGTTACGGGTGAACTCCTATAATTCACCCCTCCACTTT
CASSSLRVNSYNSPLHF
>TRBJ2-3|once|TRBV6-1|TRBD1
TGTGCCAGCAGGGACAGGGGGTATGTGGAAGATACGCAGTATTTT
CASRDRGYVEDTQYF
>TRBJ2-1|-|TRBV30|TRBD2
TGTGCCTGGAGTGTACGTCCGCAGGGGGGCATATGGACTAGCGGAGGCCCCCTGGGCAATGAGCAGTTCTTC
CAWSVRPQGGIWTSGGPLGNEQFF
>TRBJ1-1|-|TRBV5-1|-
TGCGCCAGCAGTCCCGACAGCCGCGACACTGAAGCTTTCTTT
CASSPDSRDTEAFF
>TRBJ1-3|-|TRBV30|TRBD1
TGTGCCTGGAGTCCCCCCAGGGGGTATGGAAACACCATATATTTT
CAWSPPRGYGNTIYF
>TRBJ1-6|-|TRBV6-1|-
TGTGCCAGCAGAGGACAGAATAGCAATTCACCCCTCCACTTT
CASRGQNSNSPLHF
>TRBJ2-7|-|TRBV11-2|TRBD2
TGTGCCAGCAGCTTAGCCTCCCCGCTAGCGGGAGGGCCGTACGAGCAGTACTTC
CASSLASPLAGGPYEQYF
>TRBJ2-5|once|TRBV18|-
TGTGCCAGCTCACCTAGACAGGCCCTTGGGGAGACCCAGTACTTC
CASSPRQALGETQYF
>TRBJ2-3|-|TRBV15|-
TGTGCCACCAGCATTAGCCGGGGAGATACGCAGTATTTT
CATSISRGDTQYF
>TRBJ1-4|-|TRBV30|TRBD1
TGTGCCTGGTCGGACAGGGTTTTTGAAAAACTGTTTTTT
CAWSDRVFEKLFF
>TRBJ2-5|-|TRBV27|TRBD1
TGTGCCAGCAGTTTAGGGACAGGGAATCGGGAGACCCAGTACTTC
CASSLGTGNRETQYF
>TRBJ2-3|-|TRBV15|TRBD2
TGTGCCACCAGCAGAGTTCCGGGACTAGCGGGAGGAACAGATACGCAGTATTTT
CATSRVPGLAGGTDTQYF
>TRBJ2-5|-|TRBV7-9|TRBD2
TGTGCCAGCAGCTTAGGAGCGGGGGGCCGTGTGGAGACCCAGTACTTC
CASSLGAGGRVETQYF
>TRBJ1-4|few|TRBV15|TRBD1
TGTGCCACCAGCAGAGGGGCACAGGGGGTTGGGGAAAAACTGTTTTTT
CATSRGAQGVGEKLFF
>TRBJ1-2|-|TRBV7-9|TRBD1
TGTGCCAGCAGCTTGAGGGGACAGAGCTATGGCTACACCTTC
CASSLRGQSYGYTF
>TRBJ2-2|-|TRBV29-1|-
TGCAGCGTTGACTCGACTAGTCCCGGGGAGCTGTTTTTT
CSVDSTSPGELFF
>TRBJ2-5|-|TRBV7-9|-
TGTGCCAGCAGGGTCAGGGAAGAGACCCAGTACTTC
CASRVREETQYF
>TRBJ2-2|-|TRBV5-1|-
TGCGCCAGCAGCTCAAGCGGATTGAACACCGGGGAGCTGTTTTTT
CASSSSGLNTGELFF
>TRBJ2-1|-|TRBV10-3|TRBD2
TGTGCCGTTAGGACTAGCGGGGGGGGTTACAATGAGCAGTTCTTC
CAVRTSGGGYNEQFF
>TRBJ1-1|-|TRBV2|TRBD1
TGTGCCAGCAGGACACAGGGGGCTGGGGGCACTGAAGCTTTCTTT
CASRTQGAGGTEAFF
>TRBJ1-3|-|TRBV5-1|-
TGCGCCAGCAGCTTTGCAGGGATCTCTGGAAACACCATATATTTT
CASSFAGISGNTIYF
>TRBJ1-1|few|TRBV10-3|TRBD1
TGTGCCATCAGTGACCGGGACAGGGTCATTGAAGCTTTCTTT
CAISDRDRVIEAFF